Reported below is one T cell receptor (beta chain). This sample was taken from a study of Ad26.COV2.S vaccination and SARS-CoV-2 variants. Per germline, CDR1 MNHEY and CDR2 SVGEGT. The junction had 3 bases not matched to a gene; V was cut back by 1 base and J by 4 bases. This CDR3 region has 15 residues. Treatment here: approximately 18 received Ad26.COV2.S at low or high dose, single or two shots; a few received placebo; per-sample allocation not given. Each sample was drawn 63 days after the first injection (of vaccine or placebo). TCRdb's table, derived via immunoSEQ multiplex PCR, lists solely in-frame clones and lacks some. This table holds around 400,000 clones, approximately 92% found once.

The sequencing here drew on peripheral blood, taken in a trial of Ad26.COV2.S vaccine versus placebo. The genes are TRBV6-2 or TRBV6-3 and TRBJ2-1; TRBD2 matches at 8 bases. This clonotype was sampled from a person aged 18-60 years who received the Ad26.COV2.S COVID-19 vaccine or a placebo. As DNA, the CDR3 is TGTGCCAGCAGTTACTTAGCGGGACTTTACAATGAGCAGTTCTTC. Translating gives CASSYLAGLYNEQFF.